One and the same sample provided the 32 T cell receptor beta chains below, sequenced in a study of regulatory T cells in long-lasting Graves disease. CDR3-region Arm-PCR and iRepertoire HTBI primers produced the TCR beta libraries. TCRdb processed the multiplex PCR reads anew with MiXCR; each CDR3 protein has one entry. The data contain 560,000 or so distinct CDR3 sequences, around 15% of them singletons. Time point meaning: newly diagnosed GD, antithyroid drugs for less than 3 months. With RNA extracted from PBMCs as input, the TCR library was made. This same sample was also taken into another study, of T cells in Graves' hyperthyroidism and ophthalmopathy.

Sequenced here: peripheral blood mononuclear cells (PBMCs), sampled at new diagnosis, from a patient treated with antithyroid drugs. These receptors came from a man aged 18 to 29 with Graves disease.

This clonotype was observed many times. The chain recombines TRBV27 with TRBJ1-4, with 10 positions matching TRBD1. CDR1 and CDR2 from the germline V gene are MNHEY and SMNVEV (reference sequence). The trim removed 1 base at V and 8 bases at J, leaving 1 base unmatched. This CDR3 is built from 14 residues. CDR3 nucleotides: TGTGCCAGCAGTTTATGGGACAGGGGCGAAAAACTGTTTTTT. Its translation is CASSLWDRGEKLFF.

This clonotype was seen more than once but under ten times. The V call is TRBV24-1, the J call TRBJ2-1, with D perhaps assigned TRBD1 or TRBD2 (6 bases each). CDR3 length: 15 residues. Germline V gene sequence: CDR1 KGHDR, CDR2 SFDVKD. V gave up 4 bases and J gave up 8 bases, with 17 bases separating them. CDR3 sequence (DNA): TGTGCCACCAGTGACCCGGGGGCGGGATGGGATGAGCAGTTCTTC. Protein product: CATSDPGAGWDEQFF.

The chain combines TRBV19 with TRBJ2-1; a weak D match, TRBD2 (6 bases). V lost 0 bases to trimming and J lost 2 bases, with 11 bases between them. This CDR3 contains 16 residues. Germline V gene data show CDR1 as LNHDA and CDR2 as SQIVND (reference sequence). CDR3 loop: CASSIEGGEAYNEQFF. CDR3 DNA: TGTGCCAGTAGTATAGAGGGGGGAGAGGCCTACAATGAGCAGTTCTTC.

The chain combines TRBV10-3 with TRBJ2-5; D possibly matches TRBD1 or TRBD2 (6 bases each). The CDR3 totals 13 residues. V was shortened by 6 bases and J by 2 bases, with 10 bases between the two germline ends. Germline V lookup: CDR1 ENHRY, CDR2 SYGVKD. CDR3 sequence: CAIRQGGQETQYF. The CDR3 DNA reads TGTGCCATCAGGCAAGGGGGGCAAGAGACCCAGTACTTC.

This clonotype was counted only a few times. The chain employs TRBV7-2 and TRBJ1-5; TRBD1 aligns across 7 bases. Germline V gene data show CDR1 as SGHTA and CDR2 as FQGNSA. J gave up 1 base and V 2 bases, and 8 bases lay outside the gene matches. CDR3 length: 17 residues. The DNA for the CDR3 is TGTGCCAGCAGCTTAAGCGCGACAGGGAACAGCAATCAGCCCCAGCATTTT. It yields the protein CASSLSATGNSNQPQHF.

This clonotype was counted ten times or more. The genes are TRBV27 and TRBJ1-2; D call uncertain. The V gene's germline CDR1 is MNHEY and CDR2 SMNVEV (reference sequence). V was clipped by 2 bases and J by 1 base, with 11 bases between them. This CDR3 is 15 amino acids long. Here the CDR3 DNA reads TGTGCCAGCAGTTTAAAAGGCAGTTATAACTATGGCTACACCTTC. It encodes CASSLKGSYNYGYTF.

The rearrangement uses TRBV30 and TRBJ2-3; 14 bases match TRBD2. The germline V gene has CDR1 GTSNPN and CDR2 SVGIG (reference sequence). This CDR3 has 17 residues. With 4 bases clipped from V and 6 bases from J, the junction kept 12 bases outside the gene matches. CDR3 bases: TGTGCCTGGAAGATGGATTGGGGACTAGCGGGAGTGGATACGCAGTATTTT. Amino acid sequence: CAWKMDWGLAGVDTQYF.

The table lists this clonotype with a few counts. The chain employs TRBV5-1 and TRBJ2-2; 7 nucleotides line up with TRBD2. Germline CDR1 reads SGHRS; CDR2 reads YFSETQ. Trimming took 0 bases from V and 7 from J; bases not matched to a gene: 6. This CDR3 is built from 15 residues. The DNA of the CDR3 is TGCGCCAGCAGCTTGGAGGCGGGAGTTGTCGGGGAGCTGTTTTTT. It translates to CASSLEAGVVGELFF.

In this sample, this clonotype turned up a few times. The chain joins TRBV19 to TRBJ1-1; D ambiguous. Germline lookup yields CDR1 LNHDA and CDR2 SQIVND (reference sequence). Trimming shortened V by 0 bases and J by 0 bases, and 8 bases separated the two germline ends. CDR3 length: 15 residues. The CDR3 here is CASSIESAMNTEAFF. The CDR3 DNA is TGTGCCAGTAGTATAGAGTCCGCTATGAACACTGAAGCTTTCTTT.

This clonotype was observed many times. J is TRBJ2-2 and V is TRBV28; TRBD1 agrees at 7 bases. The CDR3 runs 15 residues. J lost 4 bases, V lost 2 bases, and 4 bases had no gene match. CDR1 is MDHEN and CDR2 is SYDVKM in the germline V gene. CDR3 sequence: CASSLTGVGTGELFF. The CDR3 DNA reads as TGTGCCAGCAGTTTAACAGGGGTAGGCACCGGGGAGCTGTTTTTT. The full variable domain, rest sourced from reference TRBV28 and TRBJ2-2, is DVKVTQSSRYLVKRTGEKVFLECVQDMDHENMFWYRQDPGLGLRLIYFSYDVKMKEKGDIPEGYSVSREKKERFSLILESASTNQTSMYLCASSLTGVGTGELFFGEGSRLTVL.

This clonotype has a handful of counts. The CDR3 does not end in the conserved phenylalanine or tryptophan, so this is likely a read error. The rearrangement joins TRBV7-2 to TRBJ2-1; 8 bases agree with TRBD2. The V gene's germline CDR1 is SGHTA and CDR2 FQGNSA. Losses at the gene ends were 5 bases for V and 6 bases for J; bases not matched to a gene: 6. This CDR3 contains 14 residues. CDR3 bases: TGTGCCAGCAGCGTAGTAGGGACTAGCAATGAGCAGTTCCTC. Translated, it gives CASSVVGTSNEQFL.

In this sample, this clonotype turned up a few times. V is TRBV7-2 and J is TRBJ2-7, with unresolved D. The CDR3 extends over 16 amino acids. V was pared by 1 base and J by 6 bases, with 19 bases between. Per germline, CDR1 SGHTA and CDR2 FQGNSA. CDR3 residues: CASSLVPVLTPLEQYF. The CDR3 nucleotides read TGTGCCAGCAGCTTAGTTCCAGTCCTTACCCCCCTCGAGCAGTACTTC.

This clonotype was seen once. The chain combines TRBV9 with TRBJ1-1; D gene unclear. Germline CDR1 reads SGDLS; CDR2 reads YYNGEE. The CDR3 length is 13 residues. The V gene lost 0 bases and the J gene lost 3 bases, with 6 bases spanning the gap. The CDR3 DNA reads TGTGCCAGCAGCGTAGTCGGATACACTGAAGCTTTCTTT. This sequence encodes CASSVVGYTEAFF.

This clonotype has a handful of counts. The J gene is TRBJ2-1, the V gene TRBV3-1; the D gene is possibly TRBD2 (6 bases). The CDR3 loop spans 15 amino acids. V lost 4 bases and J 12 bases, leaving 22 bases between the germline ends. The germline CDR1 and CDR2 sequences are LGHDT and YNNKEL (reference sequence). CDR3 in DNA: TGTGCCAGCAGCCCCGACGGAGGGGTGGGCCCGAGGCAGTTCTTC. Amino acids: CASSPDGGVGPRQFF.

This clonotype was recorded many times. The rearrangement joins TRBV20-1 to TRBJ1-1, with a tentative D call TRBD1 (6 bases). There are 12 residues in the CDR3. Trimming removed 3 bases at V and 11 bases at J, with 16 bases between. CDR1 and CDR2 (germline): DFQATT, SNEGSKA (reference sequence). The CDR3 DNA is TGCAGTGCTAGCCCGGGGGCAGGTGCGGCTTTCTTT. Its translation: CSASPGAGAAFF.

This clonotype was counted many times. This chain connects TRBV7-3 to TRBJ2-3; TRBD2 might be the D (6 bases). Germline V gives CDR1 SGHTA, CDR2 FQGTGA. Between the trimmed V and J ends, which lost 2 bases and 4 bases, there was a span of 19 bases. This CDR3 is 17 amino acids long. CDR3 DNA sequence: TGTGCCAGCAGCTTAGTGGCCCGGGGCGGGATCGCAGATACGCAGTATTTT. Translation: CASSLVARGGIADTQYF.

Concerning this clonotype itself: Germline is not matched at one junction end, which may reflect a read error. This CDR3 reads CASSEGGLVRNEQYF. The DNA for the CDR3 is TGTGCCAGCAGCGAAGGGGGACTCGTTCGGAACGAGCAGTACTTC. This rearrangement joins TRBV6-1 to TRBJ2-7; D assignment may be TRBD1 or TRBD2 (6 bases each). This CDR3 region has 15 residues. Germline V gene data show CDR1 as MNHNS and CDR2 as SASEGT.

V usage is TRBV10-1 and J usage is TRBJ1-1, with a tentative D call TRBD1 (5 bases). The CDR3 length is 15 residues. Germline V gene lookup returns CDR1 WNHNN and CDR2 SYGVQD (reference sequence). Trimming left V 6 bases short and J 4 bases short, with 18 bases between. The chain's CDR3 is CASRRARDGGTEAFF. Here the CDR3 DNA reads TGCGCCAGCAGAAGGGCTCGGGACGGCGGCACTGAAGCTTTCTTT.

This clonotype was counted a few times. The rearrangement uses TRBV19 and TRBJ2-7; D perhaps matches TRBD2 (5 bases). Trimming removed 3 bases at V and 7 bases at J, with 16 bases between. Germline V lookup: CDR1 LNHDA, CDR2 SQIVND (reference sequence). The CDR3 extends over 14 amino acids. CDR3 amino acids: CASSITDLSGEQYF. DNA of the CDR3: TGTGCCAGTAGTATCACAGACCTCTCGGGAGAGCAGTACTTC.

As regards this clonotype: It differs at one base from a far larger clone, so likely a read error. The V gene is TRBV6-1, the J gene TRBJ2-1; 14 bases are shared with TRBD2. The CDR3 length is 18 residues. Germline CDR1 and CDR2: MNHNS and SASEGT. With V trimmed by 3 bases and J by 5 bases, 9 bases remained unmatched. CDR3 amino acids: CASSENAGTSGSHNEQFF. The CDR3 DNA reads TGTGCCAGCAGTGAGAATGCCGGGACTAGCGGGAGCCACAATGAGCAGTTCTTC.

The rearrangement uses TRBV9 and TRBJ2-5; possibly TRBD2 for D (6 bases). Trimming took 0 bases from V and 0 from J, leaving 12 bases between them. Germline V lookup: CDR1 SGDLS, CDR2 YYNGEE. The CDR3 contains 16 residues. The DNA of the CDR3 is TGTGCCAGCAGCGTAGGAGTAGCGGCATACCAAGAGACCCAGTACTTC. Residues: CASSVGVAAYQETQYF.

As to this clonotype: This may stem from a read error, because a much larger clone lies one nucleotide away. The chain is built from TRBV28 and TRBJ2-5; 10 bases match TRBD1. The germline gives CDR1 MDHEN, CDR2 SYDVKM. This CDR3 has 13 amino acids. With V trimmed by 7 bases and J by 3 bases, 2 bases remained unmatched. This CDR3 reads CASNGTGEETQYF. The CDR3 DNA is TGTGCCAGCAATGGGACAGGGGAAGAGACCCAGTACTTC.

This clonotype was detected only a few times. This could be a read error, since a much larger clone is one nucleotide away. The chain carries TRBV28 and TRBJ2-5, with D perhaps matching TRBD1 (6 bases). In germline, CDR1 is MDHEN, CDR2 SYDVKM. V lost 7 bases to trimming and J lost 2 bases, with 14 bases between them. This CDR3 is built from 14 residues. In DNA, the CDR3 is TGTGCCAGCAATAATTGGGACACACAAGAGACCCAGTACTTC. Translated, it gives CASNNWDTQETQYF.

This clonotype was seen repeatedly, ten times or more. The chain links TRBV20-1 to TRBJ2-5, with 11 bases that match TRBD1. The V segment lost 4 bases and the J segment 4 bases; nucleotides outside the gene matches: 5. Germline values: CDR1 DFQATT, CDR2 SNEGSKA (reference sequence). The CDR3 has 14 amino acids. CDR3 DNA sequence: TGCAGTGCTAAGAATGGACAGGGGGCAGAGACCCAGTACTTC. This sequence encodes CSAKNGQGAETQYF.

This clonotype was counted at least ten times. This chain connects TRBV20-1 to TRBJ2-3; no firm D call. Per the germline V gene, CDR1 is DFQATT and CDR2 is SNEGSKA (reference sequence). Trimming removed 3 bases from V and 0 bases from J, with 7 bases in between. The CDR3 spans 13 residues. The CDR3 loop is CSASPESTDTQYF. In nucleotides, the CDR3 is TGCAGTGCTAGCCCGGAAAGCACAGATACGCAGTATTTT.

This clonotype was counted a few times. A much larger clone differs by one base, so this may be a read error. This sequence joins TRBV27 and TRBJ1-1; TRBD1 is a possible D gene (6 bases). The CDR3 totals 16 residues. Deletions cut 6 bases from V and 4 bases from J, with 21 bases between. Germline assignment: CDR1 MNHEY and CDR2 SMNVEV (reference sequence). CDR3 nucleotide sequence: TGTGCCAGCAGCCTTGGCCCCGGGACACCAAGCACTGAAGCTTTCTTT. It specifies CASSLGPGTPSTEAFF.

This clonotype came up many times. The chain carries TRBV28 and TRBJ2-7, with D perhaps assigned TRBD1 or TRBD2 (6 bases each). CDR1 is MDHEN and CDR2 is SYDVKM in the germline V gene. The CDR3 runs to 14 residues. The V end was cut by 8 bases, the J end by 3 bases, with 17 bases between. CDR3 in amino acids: CASLGQGRIYEQYF. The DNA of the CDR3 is TGTGCCAGCCTGGGCCAGGGGAGGATCTACGAGCAGTACTTC.

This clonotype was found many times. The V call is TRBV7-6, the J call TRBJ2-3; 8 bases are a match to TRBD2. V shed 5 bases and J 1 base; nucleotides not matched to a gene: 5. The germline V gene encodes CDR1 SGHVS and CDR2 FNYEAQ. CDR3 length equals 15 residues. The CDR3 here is CASSRGRSGTDTQYF. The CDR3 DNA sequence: TGTGCCAGCAGCCGCGGGAGGTCGGGCACAGATACGCAGTATTTT.

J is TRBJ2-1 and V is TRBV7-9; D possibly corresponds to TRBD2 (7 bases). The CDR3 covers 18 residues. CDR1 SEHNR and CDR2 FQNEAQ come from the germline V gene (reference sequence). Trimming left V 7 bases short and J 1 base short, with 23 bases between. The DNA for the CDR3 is TGTGCCAGCACCTTCCTCGGGGGGTCGGGACAATCCTACAATGAGCAGTTCTTC. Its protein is CASTFLGGSGQSYNEQFF.

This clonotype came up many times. The CDR3 region has the DNA TGTGCCAGCAGTGAAAGAGGGGGTAAAGAGACCCAGTACTTC. As protein: CASSERGGKETQYF. The V call is TRBV25-1, the J call TRBJ2-5; D is possibly TRBD1 (6 bases). This CDR3 region has 14 residues. V dropped 2 bases and J dropped 3 bases, with 10 bases sitting between them. The germline CDR1 and CDR2 sequences are MGHDK and SYGVNS.

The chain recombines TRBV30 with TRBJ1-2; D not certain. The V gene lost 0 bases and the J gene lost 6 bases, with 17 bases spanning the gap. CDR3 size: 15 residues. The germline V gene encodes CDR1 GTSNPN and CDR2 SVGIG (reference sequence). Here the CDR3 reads CAWSVLGTAWNGYTF. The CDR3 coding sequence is TGTGCCTGGAGTGTACTGGGCACTGCGTGGAATGGCTACACCTTC.

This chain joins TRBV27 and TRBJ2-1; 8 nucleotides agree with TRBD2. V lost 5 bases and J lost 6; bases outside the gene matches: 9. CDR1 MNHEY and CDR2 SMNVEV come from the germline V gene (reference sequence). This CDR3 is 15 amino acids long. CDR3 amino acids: CASSKAGDLSNEQFF. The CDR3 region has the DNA TGTGCCAGCAGTAAAGCGGGAGATCTTTCCAATGAGCAGTTCTTC.